The entry that follows covers one T cell receptor beta chain sequence. It may be a read error: a sequence one base away is much more abundant. This sample was taken from a study of regulatory T cells in long-lasting Graves disease. Relying on iRepertoire HTBI primers and Arm-PCR of CDR3 regions, the team built TCR beta libraries. In TCRdb, the multiplex PCR reads were re-called with MiXCR into one record per CDR3 protein. The sample carries 350,000 to 450,000 distinct CDR3 sequences, under 25% recorded once. This CDR3 has 14 amino acids. Germline CDR1 is SNHLY and CDR2 is FYNNEI. The time point: persistent/refractory GD, antithyroid drugs over 5 years with positive TRAb. The TCR library was prepared using RNA isolated from PBMCs.

V and J are TRBV2 and TRBJ1-5; D may be TRBD1 (6 bases). Sequenced here: peripheral blood mononuclear cells (PBMCs), sampled when the disease was refractory, from a patient treated with antithyroid drugs. The source of this sequence is a female donor with Graves disease. The CDR3 protein is CAGRVGQSNQPQHF. The DNA for the CDR3 is TGTGCCGGCAGGGTTGGACAGAGCAATCAGCCCCAGCATTTT.